The 23 T cell receptor beta chains below were found in one sample sequenced in a study of blood T cells in healthy people across ages. A second PCR, run for about 7 to 11 cycles, used a sample-barcoded 5' primer plus a J-beta primer mix. TCRdb reprocessed the 5' RACE reads via MiXCR and lists one record per CDR3 protein. Among 800,000 or so distinct CDR3 sequences listed, about 59% were seen once. Sequences were obtained from blood. Source of these receptors: a man aged 30-40 years in good health.

The J gene is TRBJ2-6, the V gene TRBV28; D is unclear. The germline V gene has CDR1 MDHEN and CDR2 SYDVKM. V lost 6 bases and J lost 0, with 12 bases in between. The CDR3 runs to 16 residues. CDR3 residues: CASSDQTLSGANVLTF. The CDR3 DNA is TGTGCCAGCAGCGACCAAACGCTCTCTGGGGCCAACGTCCTGACTTTC.

The chain combines TRBV3-1 with TRBJ2-1, with TRBD2 matching 7 bases. Looked up from germline, CDR1 is LGHDT and CDR2 is YNNKEL (reference sequence). The trim removed 7 bases at V and 3 bases at J, leaving 6 bases unmatched. The CDR3 is 14 residues long. The CDR3 DNA reads as TGTGCCAGCACCCGGTCTAGCGGCTACAATGAGCAGTTCTTC. Amino acids: CASTRSSGYNEQFF.

This clonotype showed up just a few times. The rearrangement uses TRBV29-1 and TRBJ2-5, with a weak D call TRBD1 (6 bases). The V gene's germline CDR1 is SQVTM and CDR2 ANQGSEA. V was cut by 7 bases and J by 4 bases, with 16 bases left in between. This CDR3 has 13 amino acids. This chain's CDR3 is CSARGSGGETQYF. In DNA form, the CDR3 reads TGCAGCGCCAGGGGTTCGGGCGGAGAGACCCAGTACTTC. The variable domain in full, with the rest retrieved from reference TRBV29-1 and TRBJ2-5, is SAVISQKPSRDICQRGTSLTIQCQVDSQVTMMFWYRQQPGQSLTLIATANQGSEATYESGFVIDKFPISRPNLTFSTLTVSNMSPEDSSIYLCSARGSGGETQYFGPGTRLLVL.

The rearrangement uses TRBV14 and TRBJ2-1; the D gene is possibly TRBD1 (5 bases). The CDR3 totals 13 residues. V dropped 1 base and J dropped 7 bases, with 8 bases sitting between them. CDR1 and CDR2 from the germline V gene are SGHDN and FVKESK. CDR3 sequence (DNA): TGTGCCAGCAGCCAAGCAGGGTGGAATGAGCAGTTCTTC. Encoded protein: CASSQAGWNEQFF.

The V gene is TRBV4-2, the J gene TRBJ2-2, with TRBD2 as a possible D gene (5 bases). CDR1 and CDR2 from the germline V gene are LGHNA and YNFKEQ. The length of the CDR3 is 17 residues. Trimming shortened V by 0 bases and J by 5 bases, and 16 bases separated the two germline ends. CDR3 sequence: CASSQDLADFMTGELFF. The CDR3, as DNA: TGTGCCAGCAGCCAAGATCTTGCGGACTTCATGACCGGGGAGCTGTTTTTT.

The V call is TRBV18, the J call TRBJ2-1; a possible D gene is TRBD1 (6 bases). Germline V gene lookup returns CDR1 KGHSH and CDR2 LQKENI. CDR3 length: 16 amino acids. Trimming left V 6 bases short and J 4 bases short, with 19 bases between. CDR3 in DNA: TGTGCCAGCTCGGCCTCACAGGGATCCAGGTACAATGAGCAGTTCTTC. As protein: CASSASQGSRYNEQFF. Based on the CDR3 plus reference TRBV18 and TRBJ2-1, the full variable domain is NAGVMQNPRHLVRRRGQEARLRCSPMKGHSHVYWYRQLPEEGLKFMVYLQKENIIDESGMPKERFSAEFPKEGPSILRIQQVVRGDSAAYFCASSASQGSRYNEQFFGPGTRLTVL.

This clonotype has a count of ten or more. The V and J genes are TRBV7-9 and TRBJ2-3; D is ambiguous. This CDR3 contains 15 residues. The germline gives CDR1 SEHNR, CDR2 FQNEAQ (reference sequence). Trimming pared 1 base from V and 0 bases from J, leaving 8 bases between. The CDR3 is CASSLERISTDTQYF. The CDR3, as DNA: TGTGCCAGCAGCTTAGAACGGATTAGCACAGATACGCAGTATTTT.

This clonotype is medium-sized. The J gene is TRBJ2-5, the V gene TRBV4-3; 10 nucleotides line up with TRBD1. Germline V gives CDR1 LGHNA, CDR2 YSLEER. The junction had 7 bases not matched to a gene; V was cut back by 5 bases and J by 4 bases. The CDR3 is 15 amino acids. The CDR3 bases are TGCGCCAGCAGCGCGGGACAGGGGCTGGGAGAGACCCAGTACTTC. Protein sequence: CASSAGQGLGETQYF.

V usage is TRBV29-1 and J usage is TRBJ2-3; 9 positions match TRBD2. Unmatched junction bases numbered 9, after V lost 6 bases and J lost 5 bases. Looked up from germline, CDR1 is SQVTM and CDR2 is ANQGSEA. The CDR3 sequence is 14 residues long. The CDR3 sequence: CSVVSGGLGDTQYF. The CDR3 bases are TGCAGCGTCGTGAGCGGGGGGCTTGGAGATACGCAGTATTTT.

Of note for this clonotype: This may stem from a read error, because a much larger clone lies one nucleotide away. V is TRBV7-2 and J is TRBJ2-1, with 8 bases lining up with TRBD2. The end of the DNA is better explained by TRBJ2-7, so the J call may be wrong. This CDR3 has 15 amino acids. Germline CDR1 and CDR2: SGHTA and FQGNSA. CDR3 in DNA: TGTGCCAGCAGCTTAGGGACTAGCCCGTACAATGAGCAGTACTTC. Translated: CASSLGTSPYNEQYF.

The genes are TRBV6-5 and TRBJ2-7; 10 bases align to TRBD1. Germline V gene lookup returns CDR1 MNHEY and CDR2 SVGAGI. The CDR3 loop spans 19 amino acids. V dropped 0 bases and J dropped 2; count of bases not matched to a gene: 13. Written as DNA, the CDR3 is TGTGCCAGCAGTTACTCGAGACAGGGGGCGCAAGGTACACCCTACGAGCAGTACTTC. Translated: CASSYSRQGAQGTPYEQYF.

A single count supports this clonotype. The rearrangement joins TRBV6-2 or TRBV6-3 to TRBJ1-1; D is undetermined. The CDR3 sequence is 12 residues long. The germline V gene encodes CDR1 MNHEY and CDR2 SVGEGT. The V end lost 8 bases, the J end lost 1 base, and 8 bases lay between the germline ends. CDR3 DNA sequence: TGTGCCAGCCAATTGGGGAACACTGAAGCTTTCTTT. It encodes CASQLGNTEAFF.

The J gene is TRBJ1-6, the V gene TRBV27; D remains ambiguous. Germline V gene data show CDR1 as MNHEY and CDR2 as SMNVEV (reference sequence). Trimming removed 6 bases at V and 7 bases at J, with 25 bases between. The CDR3 is 18 amino acids. The CDR3 DNA is TGTGCCAGCAGCGCGACGTGGCGGGGAGGGTGGGGAAATTCACCCCTCCACTTT. Amino acids: CASSATWRGGWGNSPLHF.

V and J are TRBV7-2 and TRBJ1-6, with 7 bases matching TRBD1. Germline trimming cut 6 bases from V and 7 bases from J; bases unmatched to any gene: 9. CDR3 size: 15 residues. Germline CDR1 and CDR2: SGHTA and FQGNSA. This chain's CDR3 is CASSRDRAGNSPLHF. The CDR3 bases are TGTGCCAGCAGTCGAGACAGGGCGGGGAATTCACCCCTCCACTTT.

The chain employs TRBV6-5 and TRBJ2-2, with D possibly TRBD2 on 5 matching bases. CDR3 length: 17 amino acids. Trimming cost V 2 bases and J 7 bases, with 20 bases left between them. Germline CDR1 and CDR2: MNHEY and SVGAGI. CDR3 nucleotide sequence: TGTGCCAGCAGTTACACTGACACACGGGCCCGGGGCGGGGAGCTGTTTTTT. Encoded protein: CASSYTDTRARGGELFF.

The CDR3 region has the DNA TGTGCCAGCAGCGAGGGACTAGCGGGATACGAGCAGTACTTC. Translating gives CASSEGLAGYEQYF. The chain uses TRBV9 and TRBJ2-7, with TRBD2 identical over 13 bases. Trimming removed 3 bases from V and 4 bases from J; junction bases left unmatched: 1. Germline V CDR1 and CDR2: SGDLS, YYNGEE. CDR3 length equals 14 residues.

This clonotype was seen a handful of times. J is TRBJ2-7 and V is TRBV7-2, with 7 positions matching TRBD1. CDR1 is SGHTA and CDR2 is FQGNSA in the germline V gene. J was trimmed by 5 bases and V by 3 bases; bases with no gene match: 4. This CDR3 has 13 residues. DNA for the CDR3: TGTGCCAGCAGCTTGGGACAGTATAACGAGCAGTACTTC. It codes for CASSLGQYNEQYF.

The CDR3 sequence is CSASQAEDYNQPQHF. The CDR3 coding sequence is TGCAGTGCTAGCCAAGCGGAGGACTACAATCAGCCCCAGCATTTT. J is TRBJ1-5 and V is TRBV20-1; D not certain. V was trimmed by 3 bases and J by 3 bases, leaving 15 bases between them. In germline, CDR1 is DFQATT, CDR2 SNEGSKA (reference sequence). This CDR3 has 15 residues.

The chain recombines TRBV6-2 or TRBV6-3 with TRBJ2-6; D is ambiguous. Germline CDR1 MNHEY, CDR2 SVGEGT. V was clipped by 2 bases and J by 0 bases, with 5 bases between them. The length of the CDR3 is 15 residues. The CDR3 DNA reads TGTGCCAGCAGTTACAGCGTCTCTGGGGCCAACGTCCTGACTTTC. Its protein product is CASSYSVSGANVLTF.

This clonotype occurred once. The rearrangement joins TRBV7-9 to TRBJ2-3, with no clear D. V gave up 6 bases and J gave up 2 bases, with 12 bases separating them. This CDR3 has 14 amino acids. Germline V gene lookup returns CDR1 SEHNR and CDR2 FQNEAQ (reference sequence). The CDR3 loop reads CASRVASFTDTQYF. The CDR3 nucleotides read TGTGCCAGCAGGGTGGCCAGTTTCACAGATACGCAGTATTTT.

The chain employs TRBV6-6 and TRBJ2-7; 9 bases map to TRBD2. Trimming took 0 bases from V and 6 from J; bases not matched to a gene: 6. This CDR3 is built from 15 residues. The V gene's germline CDR1 is MNHNY and CDR2 SVGAGI (reference sequence). The chain's CDR3 is CASSYSAGGLSEQYF. CDR3 sequence (DNA): TGTGCCAGCAGTTACTCAGCGGGGGGTCTGAGCGAGCAGTACTTC.

The V gene is TRBV27, the J gene TRBJ1-2, with D hard to call. The CDR3 consists of 13 residues. The V gene lost 6 bases and the J gene lost 5 bases, with 13 bases spanning the gap. Germline assignment: CDR1 MNHEY and CDR2 SMNVEV (reference sequence). The CDR3 region has the DNA TGTGCCAGCAGCAAGGTCGGAGAATATGGCTACACCTTC. Translating it yields CASSKVGEYGYTF.

The table lists this clonotype with a few counts. The chain is built from TRBV28 and TRBJ2-7, with TRBD2 as a possible D gene (6 bases). Trimming cost V 6 bases and J 0 bases, with 15 bases left between them. Germline V gives CDR1 MDHEN, CDR2 SYDVKM. The CDR3 extends over 15 amino acids. CDR3 nucleotide sequence: TGTGCCAGCAGAGCCGTCCGGGGGAACTCCTACGAGCAGTACTTC. Encoded protein: CASRAVRGNSYEQYF.